These 27 T cell receptor beta chains came from one sample sequenced in a study of blood T cells in healthy people across ages. The second PCR ran about 7 to 12 cycles with a sample-barcoded 5' primer and J-beta primers. TCRdb processed the 5' RACE reads anew with MiXCR; each CDR3 protein has one entry. The data show roughly 2 million distinct CDR3 sequences, about 49% seen once. The source material was blood. The receptor source for this set is a woman between 40 and 55 years old in good health.

This clonotype has more than one count but fewer than ten. This chain joins TRBV13 and TRBJ2-1, with 10 bases that match TRBD2. Germline assignment: CDR1 PRHDT and CDR2 FYEKMQ (reference sequence). V dropped 5 bases and J dropped 2; count of bases not matched to a gene: 9. The CDR3 consists of 17 residues. In DNA form, the CDR3 reads TGTGCCAGCAGCCTCCCGGTCCTAGCGGGGGCCTACAATGAGCAGTTCTTC. This encodes CASSLPVLAGAYNEQFF.

This clonotype has just one count. J is TRBJ2-4 and V is TRBV9; D perhaps matches TRBD2 (7 bases). With 2 bases removed from V and 0 bases from J, the gap between germline ends came to 12 bases. Germline V gives CDR1 SGDLS, CDR2 YYNGEE. CDR3 length equals 16 residues. The CDR3, as DNA: TGTGCCAGCAGCGTCGGGGGGCGCGGAGCCAAAAACATTCAGTACTTC. Protein sequence: CASSVGGRGAKNIQYF.

The chain joins TRBV7-3 to TRBJ2-5; 7 nucleotides match TRBD1. The CDR3 totals 15 residues. The V and J ends lost 5 bases and 5 bases, in that order; junction bases with no gene match: 11. The germline CDR1 and CDR2 sequences are SGHTA and FQGTGA. CDR3: CASSPPSGGRETQYF. The CDR3, as DNA: TGTGCCAGCAGCCCTCCCTCAGGGGGACGGGAGACCCAGTACTTC.

This sequence joins TRBV12-3 or TRBV12-4 and TRBJ1-1, with D uncertain. This CDR3 has 14 residues. V lost 4 bases and J 5 bases, leaving 14 bases between the germline ends. Here the CDR3 reads CASSSVTSGTEAFF. The CDR3 DNA follows: TGTGCCAGCAGTTCCGTCACTTCCGGGACTGAAGCTTTCTTT.

The chain links TRBV4-2 to TRBJ2-1, with unresolved D. The CDR3 has 16 residues. The V and J ends lost 0 bases and 4 bases respectively, with 13 bases between them. Germline CDR1 and CDR2: LGHNA and YNFKEQ. This CDR3 reads CASSQEGKGLYNEQFF. Written as DNA, the CDR3 is TGTGCCAGCAGCCAAGAAGGGAAAGGTCTTTACAATGAGCAGTTCTTC.

The chain is built from TRBV20-1 and TRBJ1-5; D uncertain. The CDR3 loop spans 14 amino acids. V was shortened by 3 bases and J by 1 base, with 10 bases between the two germline ends. Germline-derived CDR1 and CDR2 are DFQATT and SNEGSKA (reference sequence). CDR3 loop: CSARSQISNQPQHF. The CDR3 region has the DNA TGCAGTGCTAGGAGTCAGATCAGCAATCAGCCCCAGCATTTT.

The chain links TRBV6-6 to TRBJ2-4, with D maybe TRBD2 (6 bases). V lost 4 bases to trimming and J lost 0 bases, with 13 bases between them. The V gene's germline CDR1 is MNHNY and CDR2 SVGAGI (reference sequence). The CDR3 extends over 16 amino acids. This chain's CDR3 is CASSSGTHLAKNIQYF. The CDR3 DNA is TGTGCCAGCAGTTCCGGGACTCATCTAGCCAAAAACATTCAGTACTTC.

The CDR3 region is CASSLTADSGYGYTF. In DNA form, the CDR3 reads TGCGCCAGCAGCTTGACGGCAGACAGTGGCTATGGCTACACCTTC. The gene calls are TRBV5-1 and TRBJ1-2, with a tentative D call TRBD1 (5 bases). The V end was cut by 1 base, the J end by 4 bases, with 14 bases between. In germline, CDR1 is SGHRS, CDR2 YFSETQ. The CDR3 is 15 amino acids.

This clonotype was seen a handful of times. This rearrangement joins TRBV27 to TRBJ2-1; weak D call: TRBD1 (6 bases). V lost 2 bases to trimming and J lost 4 bases, with 12 bases between them. This CDR3 has 15 amino acids. Looked up from germline, CDR1 is MNHEY and CDR2 is SMNVEV (reference sequence). The DNA for the CDR3 is TGTGCCAGCAGTTTAGGGGGCGTCGAATACAATGAGCAGTTCTTC. It codes for CASSLGGVEYNEQFF.

This chain uses TRBV7-9 with TRBJ1-4, with 8 nucleotides matching TRBD1. V gave up 5 bases and J gave up 5 bases; unmatched junction bases: 4. This CDR3 region has 14 residues. The V gene's germline CDR1 is SEHNR and CDR2 FQNEAQ (reference sequence). The CDR3 protein is CASSGQGGNEKLFF. The CDR3, as DNA: TGTGCCAGCAGCGGACAGGGAGGGAATGAAAAACTGTTTTTT.

The chain employs TRBV5-1 and TRBJ2-1; D gene ambiguous. There are 15 residues in the CDR3. V lost 0 bases and J 8 bases, leaving 15 bases between the germline ends. Looked up from germline, CDR1 is SGHRS and CDR2 is YFSETQ. The CDR3 protein is CASSLEFTWMDEQFF. As DNA, the CDR3 is TGCGCCAGCAGCTTGGAATTCACGTGGATGGATGAGCAGTTCTTC.

The sample holds many counts of this clonotype. The chain links TRBV7-2 to TRBJ2-5, with a weak D call TRBD1 (6 bases). This CDR3 has 16 residues. CDR1 SGHTA and CDR2 FQGNSA come from the germline V gene. The V gene lost 5 bases and the J gene lost 1 base, with 17 bases spanning the gap. CDR3 in amino acids: CASSPQDSSFQETQYF. The CDR3 DNA is TGTGCCAGCAGCCCGCAGGACAGCTCATTCCAAGAGACCCAGTACTTC.

The rearrangement joins TRBV20-1 to TRBJ2-4, with D hard to call. The CDR3 loop spans 15 amino acids. V dropped 3 bases and J dropped 0 bases, with 12 bases sitting between them. Germline-derived CDR1 and CDR2 are DFQATT and SNEGSKA (reference sequence). In DNA form, the CDR3 reads TGCAGTGCTAGCCTTGGGAACCTAGCCAAAAACATTCAGTACTTC. Translation: CSASLGNLAKNIQYF.

This clonotype was seen a handful of times. The genes are TRBV5-1 and TRBJ2-5; 13 positions match TRBD2. CDR1 SGHRS and CDR2 YFSETQ come from the germline V gene. The CDR3 runs 16 residues. The J segment lost 5 bases and the V segment lost 4 bases, leaving 8 bases of the junction unmatched. CDR3 region: CASSTGLAGTGETQYF. The CDR3 region has the DNA TGCGCCAGCAGCACGGGACTAGCGGGGACTGGGGAGACCCAGTACTTC.

A remark on this clonotype: At one end the junction does not follow the germline gene, possibly because of a read error. The V gene is TRBV29-1, the J gene TRBJ2-3; 7 bases agree with TRBD1. Germline assignment: CDR1 SQVTM and CDR2 ANQGSEA. This CDR3 has 15 amino acids. CDR3 nucleotide sequence: TGCAGCGTTGAAGCTCGGGACAGAGGCACAGATATGCAGTATTTT. Residues: CSVEARDRGTDMQYF.

The rearrangement links TRBV4-3 to TRBJ1-5; D possibly corresponds to TRBD1 (5 bases). V was trimmed by 2 bases and J by 9 bases, leaving 14 bases between them. The CDR3 has 14 amino acids. Per the germline V gene, CDR1 is LGHNA and CDR2 is YSLEER. The CDR3 sequence is CASSQPPGGRPQHF. The CDR3 DNA follows: TGCGCCAGCAGCCAACCCCCCGGGGGGAGGCCCCAGCATTTT.

In this sample, this clonotype turned up a few times. The chain uses TRBV28 and TRBJ2-4, with TRBD2 as a possible D gene (5 bases). This CDR3 is built from 16 residues. In germline, CDR1 is MDHEN, CDR2 SYDVKM. Trimming removed 6 bases from V and 1 base from J, with 16 bases in between. The CDR3, as DNA: TGTGCCAGCAGCAAACAAGCGGCTGTCGCCAAAAACATTCAGTACTTC. Residues: CASSKQAAVAKNIQYF.

The gene calls are TRBV7-2 and TRBJ2-7; D is ambiguous. The length of the CDR3 is 15 residues. Trimming left V 5 bases short and J 0 bases short, with 14 bases between. From germline, CDR1 is SGHTA and CDR2 FQGNSA. The CDR3 sequence: CASSPRRTHSYEQYF. CDR3 DNA sequence: TGTGCCAGCAGCCCCCGCAGGACCCACTCCTACGAGCAGTACTTC.

The rearrangement links TRBV28 to TRBJ2-1; D may be TRBD2 (5 bases). The V gene's germline CDR1 is MDHEN and CDR2 SYDVKM. Trimming removed 3 bases from V and 7 bases from J, with 10 bases in between. This CDR3 has 13 amino acids. The CDR3 is CASSFGEKNEQFF. The CDR3 DNA reads as TGTGCCAGCAGTTTCGGGGAAAAAAATGAGCAGTTCTTC.

This clonotype came up a few times. V gene TRBV7-3 combines with J gene TRBJ2-3; tentatively, D is TRBD1 (6 bases). This CDR3 has 14 amino acids. The V and J ends lost 4 bases and 4 bases respectively, with 12 bases between them. Germline V gene sequence: CDR1 SGHTA, CDR2 FQGTGA. In nucleotides, the CDR3 is TGTGCCAGCAGCTCGAACAGGGTCGCAGATACGCAGTATTTT. Amino acid sequence: CASSSNRVADTQYF.

The CDR3 nucleotides read TGTGCCAGCACCTTCCCCGACAGCTCCTACGAGCAGTACTTC. Its translation is CASTFPDSSYEQYF. The V and J genes are TRBV21-1 and TRBJ2-7. TRBV21-1 corresponds to a pseudogene. This CDR3 spans 14 amino acids.

The V call is TRBV13, the J call TRBJ2-1; 7 bases align to TRBD1. The J call may be in error: the DNA end matches TRBJ2-7 better. Germline loops: CDR1 PRHDT, CDR2 FYEKMQ (reference sequence). The CDR3 extends over 16 amino acids. The CDR3 coding sequence is TGTGCCAGCAGCCCAAGGGACAGTCTCCAATACAATGAGCAGTACTTC. Protein sequence: CASSPRDSLQYNEQYF.

The chain recombines TRBV7-9 with TRBJ1-6; TRBD1 matches at 8 bases. The CDR3 has 15 amino acids. Germline loops: CDR1 SEHNR, CDR2 FQNEAQ (reference sequence). V shed 5 bases and J 8 bases; nucleotides not matched to a gene: 8. CDR3 coding DNA: TGTGCCAGCAGCCCCCGACAGGGGATCGATTCACCCCTCCACTTT. As protein: CASSPRQGIDSPLHF.

The V gene is TRBV2, the J gene TRBJ1-1; no definite D call. The CDR3 covers 14 residues. V lost 2 bases and J 5 bases, leaving 12 bases between the germline ends. Germline CDR1 and CDR2: SNHLY and FYNNEI. The chain's CDR3 is CASSETRVVTEAFF. For the CDR3, the DNA is TGTGCCAGCAGTGAAACAAGGGTGGTAACTGAAGCTTTCTTT.

Only a few counts were recorded for this clonotype. CDR3 region: CASSYSLQDTQYF. For the CDR3, the DNA is TGTGCCAGCAGCTACTCTCTTCAGGACACGCAGTATTTT. This rearrangement joins TRBV7-2 to TRBJ2-3; D not resolved. V lost 4 bases and J lost 9, with 14 bases in between. Germline-derived CDR1 and CDR2 are SGHTA and FQGNSA. CDR3 length equals 13 residues.

The V gene is TRBV27, the J gene TRBJ2-7; tentatively, D is TRBD1 (5 bases). With 5 bases removed from V and 2 bases from J, the gap between germline ends came to 16 bases. Germline V gene data show CDR1 as MNHEY and CDR2 as SMNVEV (reference sequence). This CDR3 is built from 15 residues. The chain's CDR3 is CASSLAKRQTYEQYF. For the CDR3, the DNA is TGTGCCAGCAGTCTCGCCAAAAGACAGACCTACGAGCAGTACTTC.

The chain employs TRBV7-2 and TRBJ2-7, with 8 bases identical to TRBD1. CDR1 SGHTA and CDR2 FQGNSA come from the germline V gene. Trimming at V came to 4 bases and at J to 5 bases, leaving 10 bases not matched to a gene. CDR3 length: 15 residues. CDR3 protein: CASSSRTGSDDEQYF. In DNA, the CDR3 is TGTGCCAGCAGCTCCCGGACAGGGAGCGACGACGAGCAGTACTTC.